This T cell receptor (beta chain) was recorded in a study of T-cell reconstitution after alpha-beta-depleted transplantation in children. Study findings and constraints: Surviving recipient T cells and thymic progenitors produced the high day-60 TCRbeta diversity seen in some patients. At the one-year point after transplant, T-cell counts and TCRbeta diversity were found to come mostly from T cells that had been newly produced. Approximately two months post-transplant, alpha-beta T cells reportedly originated from several hundred expanded graft clones.

The germline V and J ends were trimmed by 2 bases and 0 bases, with 8 bases remaining between them. This CDR3 is built from 14 residues. The germline CDR1 and CDR2 sequences are KGHSH and LQKENI. This sample's TCRbeta library carried unique molecular identifier barcodes. MiXCR, run by TCRdb on the PCR reads, gives a single entry per CDR3 protein. There are about 580,000 distinct CDR3 sequences in the sample; roughly 24% occur only once, and 12% to 15% lies in the top ten. With respect to this clonotype: What it recognizes is unknown.

The TCR comes from a boy younger than two who had a stem cell transplant for acute myeloid leukemia, so the T cells may come from the graft donor. Sequences were derived from PBMCs, mostly from graft donor cells, sampled 360 days after TCRalphabeta/CD19-depleted stem cell transplant. This chain connects TRBV18 to TRBJ2-7; D not certain. The DNA for the CDR3 is TGTGCCAGCTCACCAGCTGGGCCCTCCTACGAGCAGTACTTC. Amino acid sequence: CASSPAGPSYEQYF.